One and the same sample provided the 2 T cell receptor beta chains below, sequenced in a study of technical replicates of blood from several donors. Only in-frame clones appear in the TCRdb table, and some are missing; sequencing was by immunoSEQ multiplex PCR. The sample contains roughly 70,000 clones, roughly nine tenths of which appear only once. The sequenced sample consisted of PBMCs. The source of these receptors is a human donor in good health. Some clones in this sample may be carry-over from other donors' samples.

V is TRBV4-1 and J is TRBJ1-2; D may be TRBD1 (6 bases). This CDR3 is 14 amino acids long. Trimming took off 0 bases at V and 8 bases at J, with 13 bases between the two ends. Germline V CDR1 and CDR2: MGHRA, YSYEKL. The CDR3 reads CASSQESRGFGYTF. The CDR3 coding sequence is TGCGCCAGCAGCCAAGAGTCCAGGGGCTTCGGCTACACCTTC.

This chain connects TRBV12-5 to TRBJ2-5; 7 positions agree with TRBD1. Germline CDR1 and CDR2: LGHNT and FRNRAP. J was trimmed by 1 base and V by 8 bases; bases with no gene match: 4. The CDR3 is 13 residues long. DNA for the CDR3: TGTGCTAGTTTTCGGGACAGCCAAGAGACCCAGTACTTC. The encoded protein is CASFRDSQETQYF.